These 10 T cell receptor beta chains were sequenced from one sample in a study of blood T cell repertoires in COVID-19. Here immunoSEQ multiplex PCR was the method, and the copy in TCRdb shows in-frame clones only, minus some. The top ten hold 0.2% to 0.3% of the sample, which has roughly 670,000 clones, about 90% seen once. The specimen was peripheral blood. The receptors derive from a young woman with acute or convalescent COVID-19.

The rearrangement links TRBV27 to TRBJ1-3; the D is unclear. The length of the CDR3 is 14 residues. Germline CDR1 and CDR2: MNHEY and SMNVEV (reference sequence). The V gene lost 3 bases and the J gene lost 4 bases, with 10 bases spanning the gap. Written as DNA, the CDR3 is TGTGCCAGCAGTTTTGCGGGGTTGGGAAACACCATATATTTT. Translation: CASSFAGLGNTIYF.

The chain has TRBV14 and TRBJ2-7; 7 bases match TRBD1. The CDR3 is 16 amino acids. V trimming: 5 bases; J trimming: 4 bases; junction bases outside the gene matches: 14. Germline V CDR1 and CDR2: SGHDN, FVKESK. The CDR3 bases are TGTGCCAGCAGCTTCCGAACCGGACAGGAGCGATACGAGCAGTACTTC. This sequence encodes CASSFRTGQERYEQYF.

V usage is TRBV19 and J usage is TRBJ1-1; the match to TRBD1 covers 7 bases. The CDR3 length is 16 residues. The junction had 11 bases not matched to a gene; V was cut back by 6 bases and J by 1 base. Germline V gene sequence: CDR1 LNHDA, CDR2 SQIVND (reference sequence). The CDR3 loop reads CASSPAGGRTNTEAFF. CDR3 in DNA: TGTGCCAGTAGCCCAGCAGGGGGGCGTACGAACACTGAAGCTTTCTTT.

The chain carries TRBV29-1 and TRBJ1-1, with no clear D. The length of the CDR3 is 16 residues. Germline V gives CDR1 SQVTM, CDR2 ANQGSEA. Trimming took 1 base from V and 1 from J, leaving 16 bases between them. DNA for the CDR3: TGCAGCGTTGAAGGGCTCCAACTCCTAGGGAACACTGAAGCTTTCTTT. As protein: CSVEGLQLLGNTEAFF.

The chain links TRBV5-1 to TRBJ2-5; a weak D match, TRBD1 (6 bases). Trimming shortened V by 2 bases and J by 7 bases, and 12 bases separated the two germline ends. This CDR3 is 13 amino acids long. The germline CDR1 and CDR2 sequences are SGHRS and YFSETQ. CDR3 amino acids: CASSFAEGGTQYF. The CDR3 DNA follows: TGCGCCAGCAGCTTTGCAGAAGGGGGGACCCAGTACTTC.

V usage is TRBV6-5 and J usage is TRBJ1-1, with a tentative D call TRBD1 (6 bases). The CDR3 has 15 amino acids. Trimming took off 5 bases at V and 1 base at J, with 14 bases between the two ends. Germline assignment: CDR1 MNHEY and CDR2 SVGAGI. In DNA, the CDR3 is TGTGCCAGCAGTACCGGGGGGGGCAAGAACACTGAAGCTTTCTTT. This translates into CASSTGGGKNTEAFF.

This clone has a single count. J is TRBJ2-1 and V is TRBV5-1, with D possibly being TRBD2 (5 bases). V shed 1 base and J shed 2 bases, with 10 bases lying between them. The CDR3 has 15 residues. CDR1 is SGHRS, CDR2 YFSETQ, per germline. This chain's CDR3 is CASSLSHGAYNEQFF. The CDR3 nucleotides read TGCGCCAGCAGCTTGAGCCACGGGGCCTACAATGAGCAGTTCTTC.

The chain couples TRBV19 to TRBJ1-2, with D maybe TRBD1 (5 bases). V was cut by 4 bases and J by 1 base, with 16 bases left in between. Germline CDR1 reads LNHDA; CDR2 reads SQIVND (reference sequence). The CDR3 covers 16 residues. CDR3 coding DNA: TGTGCCAGTAGTAGAGAGACAGATCGTTTTAACTATGGCTACACCTTC. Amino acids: CASSRETDRFNYGYTF.

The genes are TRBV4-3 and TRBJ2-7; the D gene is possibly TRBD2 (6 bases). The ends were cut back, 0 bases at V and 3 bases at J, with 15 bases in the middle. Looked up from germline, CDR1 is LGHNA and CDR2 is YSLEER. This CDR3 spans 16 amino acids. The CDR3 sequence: CASSQEVAGFSYEQYF. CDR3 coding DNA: TGCGCCAGCAGCCAAGAGGTCGCGGGATTCAGCTACGAGCAGTACTTC.

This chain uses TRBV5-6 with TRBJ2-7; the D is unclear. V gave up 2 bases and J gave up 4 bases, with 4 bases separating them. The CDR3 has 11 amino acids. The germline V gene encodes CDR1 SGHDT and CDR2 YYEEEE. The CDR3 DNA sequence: TGTGCCAGCAGCTTTAAATACGAGCAGTACTTC. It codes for CASSFKYEQYF.